These 23 T cell receptor beta chains originate from one sample sequenced in a study of T cells in Graves' hyperthyroidism and ophthalmopathy. Authors of the study amplified TCR beta CDR3 regions from RNA transcripts. Initially, a first-round RT-PCR of the TCR CDR3 employed the HTBI primer set. MiXCR, applied by TCRdb to the multiplex PCR reads, yields one record per CDR3 protein. The top ten clones hold more than 7.5% of a sample with a few hundred thousand distinct CDR3 sequences, around 45% of them seen once. Sequencing was done on a sample of peripheral blood or thyroid tissue (not recorded which). These receptors all stem from a woman aged 18-29 years with Graves' hyperthyroidism.

The rearrangement joins TRBV7-9 to TRBJ1-2; 7 nucleotides agree with TRBD1. Trimming cost V 9 bases and J 2 bases; bases outside gene matches: 15. Germline V gives CDR1 SEHNR, CDR2 FQNEAQ (reference sequence). The CDR3 extends over 16 amino acids. The CDR3: CASSKEGASMNYGYTF. CDR3 nucleotide sequence: TGTGCCAGTAGCAAGGAGGGGGCATCAATGAACTATGGCTACACCTTC.

In its sample, this clonotype was seen once. A much larger clone lies a single base off, so this may be a read error. CDR3 sequence (DNA): TGTGCCAGCAGACCCTCCCCCCGGACAGGGACCGAGCAGTACTTC. Protein: CASRPSPRTGTEQYF. This rearrangement joins TRBV7-9 to TRBJ2-7, with 8 bases identical to TRBD1. The ends lost 6 bases at V and 6 bases at J; junction bases unmatched: 13. CDR3 length equals 15 residues. Looked up from germline, CDR1 is SEHNR and CDR2 is FQNEAQ (reference sequence).

This clonotype occurred once. At one boundary the junction diverges from the germline segment, which might be a read error. This chain connects TRBV15 to TRBJ1-3, with D unclear. The CDR3 contains 16 residues. The V gene's germline CDR1 is LNHNV and CDR2 YYDKDF (reference sequence). In DNA, the CDR3 is TGTGCCACCAGCAGCTTGGAATGGACCCCTGGCAACACCATATATTTT. Its translation: CATSSLEWTPGNTIYF.

Ten or more counts support this clonotype. The chain is built from TRBV15 and TRBJ1-2, with 10 bases fitting TRBD1. V lost 0 bases and J lost 6; bases outside the gene matches: 7. The length of the CDR3 is 16 residues. Germline V lookup: CDR1 LNHNV, CDR2 YYDKDF (reference sequence). CDR3 nucleotide sequence: TGTGCCACCAGCAGAGATTTACGGACAGGGGGTAATGGCTACACCTTC. It encodes CATSRDLRTGGNGYTF.

This clonotype has ten or more counts. This chain joins TRBV10-3 and TRBJ2-2; D remains unclear. The V gene lost 5 bases and the J gene lost 4 bases, with 17 bases spanning the gap. Germline V gives CDR1 ENHRY, CDR2 SYGVKD. The CDR3 length is 16 residues. CDR3 sequence: CAISLNSSLSTGELFF. The CDR3 nucleotides read TGTGCCATCAGTTTGAACAGCTCCCTGAGCACCGGGGAGCTGTTTTTT.

In this sample, this clonotype turned up many times. This chain links TRBV11-2 with TRBJ1-1; D gene uncertain. The germline V gene has CDR1 SGHAT and CDR2 FQNNGV. The CDR3 runs 17 residues. V was cut by 5 bases and J by 3 bases, with 22 bases left in between. The CDR3: CASSTRLPQLIYTEAFF. The CDR3 region has the DNA TGTGCCAGCAGCACCAGGTTGCCTCAACTTATATACACTGAAGCTTTCTTT.

The chain joins TRBV6-1 to TRBJ2-5; a weak D match, TRBD2 (7 bases). This CDR3 is 15 amino acids long. Germline values: CDR1 MNHNS, CDR2 SASEGT. V lost 3 bases to trimming and J lost 5 bases, with 16 bases between them. The CDR3 here is CASSEDPGRGETQYF. Here the CDR3 DNA reads TGTGCCAGCAGTGAGGACCCAGGGAGGGGGGAGACCCAGTACTTC.

This clonotype was detected only once. This chain uses TRBV6-5 with TRBJ1-2; a weak D match, TRBD1 (5 bases). CDR1 is MNHEY and CDR2 is SVGAGI in the germline V gene. With 3 bases removed from V and 0 bases from J, the gap between germline ends came to 11 bases. The length of the CDR3 is 15 residues. The CDR3 here is CASSYTGSANYGYTF. The CDR3 nucleotides read TGTGCCAGCAGTTATACAGGTTCAGCTAACTATGGCTACACCTTC.

This chain links TRBV4-3 with TRBJ2-2, with 9 bases that match TRBD1. CDR1 is LGHNA and CDR2 is YSLEER in the germline V gene. The CDR3 has 16 amino acids. Trimming removed 4 bases from V and 6 bases from J; junction bases left unmatched: 9. The DNA for the CDR3 is TGCGCCAGCAGCCGAGCCGGGACAGGGTCGGCCGGGGAGCTGTTTTTT. Encoded protein: CASSRAGTGSAGELFF.

The chain combines TRBV2 with TRBJ1-5, with D tentatively TRBD2 (6 bases). The tail of the sequence fits TRBJ2-3 better, so the J call may be wrong. The CDR3 totals 13 residues. Germline V gene lookup returns CDR1 SNHLY and CDR2 FYNNEI. CDR3 sequence reads: CASKERVSDTQYF. In DNA form, the CDR3 reads TGTGCCAGCAAAGAGCGGGTCTCGGATACGCAGTATTTT.

Regarding this clonotype: A much larger clone differs from this one at a single base, so this may be a read error. This sequence joins TRBV24-1 and TRBJ2-7; D uncertain. CDR3 length equals 14 residues. Germline V gene lookup returns CDR1 KGHDR and CDR2 SFDVKD. Trimming took 3 bases from V and 2 from J, leaving 10 bases between them. In DNA, the CDR3 is TGTGCCACCAGTGATAGGGAACCTGCCTACGAGCAGTACTTC. Protein: CATSDREPAYEQYF.

This clonotype was found many times. This sequence joins TRBV4-1 and TRBJ1-6; D is uncertain. The CDR3 runs 17 residues. Deletions cut 0 bases from V and 10 bases from J, with 19 bases between. The V gene's germline CDR1 is MGHRA and CDR2 YSYEKL. CDR3 sequence reads: CASSQDAGSTYRSPLHF. The CDR3 region has the DNA TGCGCCAGCAGCCAAGATGCAGGTTCCACCTATAGATCACCCCTCCACTTT.

The chain couples TRBV6-6 to TRBJ2-1; 8 nucleotides match TRBD1. This CDR3 has 13 residues. Germline CDR1 reads MNHNY; CDR2 reads SVGAGI (reference sequence). Unmatched junction bases numbered 3, after V lost 2 bases and J lost 9 bases. The CDR3 DNA sequence: TGTGCCAGCAGTTACCCCCAGGGGGCTGAGCAGTTCTTC. The encoded protein is CASSYPQGAEQFF.

This clonotype came up many times. The J gene is TRBJ2-2, the V gene TRBV4-1, with D unclear. CDR3 length equals 15 residues. With 0 bases removed from V and 7 bases from J, the gap between germline ends came to 12 bases. CDR1 is MGHRA, CDR2 YSYEKL, per germline. CDR3 DNA: TGCGCCAGCAGCCAAGAAGAGACTGGTATCGGGGAGCTGTTTTTT. Amino acids: CASSQEETGIGELFF.

This clonotype showed up many times. This chain links TRBV6-6 with TRBJ1-3; D may be TRBD1 (5 bases). CDR1 and CDR2 (germline): MNHNY, SVGAGI (reference sequence). This CDR3 contains 14 residues. Trimming cost V 6 bases and J 4 bases, with 13 bases left between them. The CDR3 coding sequence is TGTGCCAGCAGCCCTCCGGGACCGGGAAACACCATATATTTT. Encoded protein: CASSPPGPGNTIYF.

The chain carries TRBV29-1 and TRBJ1-2, with TRBD1 matching over 12 bases. V lost 8 bases and J lost 8; bases outside the gene matches: 9. The germline gives CDR1 SQVTM, CDR2 ANQGSEA. The CDR3 loop spans 13 amino acids. The CDR3 coding sequence is TGCAGCTTAGGGGACAGGGGGCGGTTCGGCTACACCTTC. Its translation is CSLGDRGRFGYTF.

This clonotype was seen many times. This chain connects TRBV2 to TRBJ2-7; 7 bases align to TRBD1. The length of the CDR3 is 14 residues. J was trimmed by 0 bases and V by 5 bases; bases with no gene match: 4. Germline V gene lookup returns CDR1 SNHLY and CDR2 FYNNEI. The CDR3 sequence: CASSRQGNSYEQYF. CDR3 in DNA: TGTGCCAGCAGTCGACAGGGCAACTCCTACGAGCAGTACTTC.

This clonotype has ten or more counts. The chain employs TRBV4-3 and TRBJ1-1; D ambiguous. The germline gives CDR1 LGHNA, CDR2 YSLEER. The CDR3 is 13 amino acids. V was pared by 0 bases and J by 2 bases, with 4 bases between. The CDR3 coding sequence is TGCGCCAGCAGCCAAGAAGTAAACACTGAAGCTTTCTTT. Translating gives CASSQEVNTEAFF.

The chain employs TRBV15 and TRBJ1-5; no clear D gene. CDR3 length: 14 residues. CDR1 and CDR2 from the germline V gene are LNHNV and YYDKDF (reference sequence). V shed 0 bases and J shed 4 bases, with 7 bases lying between them. The CDR3 sequence: CATSRDLANQPQHF. CDR3 bases: TGTGCCACCAGCAGAGATCTGGCGAATCAGCCCCAGCATTTT.

With respect to this clonotype: Since no conserved phenylalanine or tryptophan closes the CDR3, a read error is the likely cause. No DNA is shown, since the ends of the CDR3 on it are uncertain; the CDR3 is the one TCRdb lists. The V gene is TRBV5-1, the J gene TRBJ2-6; the DNA was not used to check the table's D call, TRBD1. Germline V gene lookup returns CDR1 SGHRS and CDR2 YFSETQ. The CDR3 numbers 10 amino acids, ends counted. This CDR3 reads CASSLAGSRT.

The CDR3 spells CASSETTRPYEQYF. The CDR3 DNA reads as TGTGCCAGCAGTGAAACAACTAGGCCTTACGAGCAGTACTTC. The chain couples TRBV25-1 to TRBJ2-7; D might be TRBD2 (5 bases). The CDR3 covers 14 residues. CDR1 and CDR2 (germline): MGHDK, SYGVNS. V lost 2 bases, J lost 4 bases, and 12 bases lay in between.

Many counts were recorded for this clonotype. V and J are TRBV19 and TRBJ2-7; the D is unclear. Germline CDR1 is LNHDA and CDR2 is SQIVND (reference sequence). The CDR3 sequence is 13 residues long. Trimming removed 2 bases at V and 2 bases at J, with 7 bases between. The CDR3: CASSINTAYEQYF. The CDR3 bases are TGTGCCAGTAGTATAAATACCGCCTACGAGCAGTACTTC. The full variable domain, with the rest looked up from reference TRBV19 and TRBJ2-7, is DGGITQSPKYLFRKEGQNVTLSCEQNLNHDAMYWYRQDPGQGLRLIYYSQIVNDFQKGDIAEGYSVSREKKESFPLTVTSAQKNPTAFYLCASSINTAYEQYFGPGTRLTVT.

The chain has TRBV10-3 and TRBJ2-5; 11 bases map to TRBD2. The J call is in doubt because the DNA end fits TRBJ2-1 better. From germline, CDR1 is ENHRY and CDR2 SYGVKD. The CDR3 length is 18 residues. This CDR3 is CAISESKATSGRFHEQFF. In nucleotides, the CDR3 is TGTGCCATCAGTGAGTCGAAGGCAACTAGCGGGAGATTTCATGAGCAGTTCTTC.